This entry lists 26 T cell receptor beta chains sequenced from one sample in a study of OX40 agonist ivuxolimab in advanced cancers. Data came from immunoSEQ multiplex PCR; TCRdb stores just in-frame clones and leaves some out. This table has tens of thousands of clones, about 90% appearing once. The input for sequencing was CD4+ or CD8+ T cells sorted from blood, taken in a trial of the OX40 agonist ivuxolimab. All receptors derive from an adult with an advanced solid tumor such as melanoma, head and neck, liver or kidney cancer.

This chain connects TRBV30 to TRBJ1-2, with 10 bases fitting TRBD1. Germline values: CDR1 GTSNPN, CDR2 SVGIG (reference sequence). This CDR3 is built from 15 residues. V gave up 2 bases and J gave up 4 bases; unmatched junction bases: 7. CDR3 amino acids: CAWSTGTGDFYGYTF. The CDR3 coding sequence is TGTGCCTGGAGTACCGGGACAGGGGACTTCTATGGCTACACCTTC.

The rearrangement joins TRBV2 to TRBJ1-5; D ambiguous. V lost 5 bases and J lost 4, with 15 bases in between. Germline V gene sequence: CDR1 SNHLY, CDR2 FYNNEI. This CDR3 has 15 amino acids. The CDR3 nucleotides read TGTGCCAGCAGTCAAGGAAGTCAAGGAAATCAGCCCCAGCATTTT. As protein: CASSQGSQGNQPQHF.

The chain combines TRBV28 with TRBJ2-2; TRBD2 is a possible D gene (6 bases). The V and J ends lost 3 bases and 8 bases respectively, with 19 bases between them. The CDR3 is made up of 16 amino acids. Germline lookup yields CDR1 MDHEN and CDR2 SYDVKM. The CDR3 protein is CASSLSILRERGELFF. CDR3 coding DNA: TGTGCCAGCAGTTTGTCAATACTACGGGAGCGGGGGGAGCTGTTTTTT.

In nucleotides, the CDR3 is TGTGCCAGCAGCTTAGATGCGGACCCAGCCAAAAACATTCAGTACTTC. This codes for CASSLDADPAKNIQYF. V gene TRBV7-2 combines with J gene TRBJ2-4; D is unresolved. The V gene lost 1 base and the J gene lost 0 bases, with 10 bases spanning the gap. The CDR3 contains 16 residues. Looked up from germline, CDR1 is SGHTA and CDR2 is FQGNSA.

The chain joins TRBV5-1 to TRBJ2-7; weak D call: TRBD1 (5 bases). The germline CDR1 and CDR2 sequences are SGHRS and YFSETQ. V was cut by 2 bases and J by 4 bases, with 13 bases left in between. The CDR3 is 14 amino acids. CDR3 nucleotides: TGCGCCAGCAGCTTACAGGCGATCTCGTACGAGCAGTACTTC. Translation: CASSLQAISYEQYF.

In DNA form, the CDR3 reads TGTGCCAGCAGTGAAGCGCTGGCGGGAGTAAAGAGTGAGCAGTTCTTC. Residues: CASSEALAGVKSEQFF. The V gene is TRBV2, the J gene TRBJ2-1; 7 bases line up with TRBD2. This CDR3 has 16 residues. Germline V CDR1 and CDR2: SNHLY, FYNNEI. The V gene end was trimmed by 0 bases and the J gene end by 9 bases; junction bases not matched to a gene: 11.

V gene TRBV5-5 combines with J gene TRBJ1-1, with D unclear. The CDR3 covers 14 residues. From germline, CDR1 is SGHKS and CDR2 YYEKEE (reference sequence). The V gene lost 2 bases and the J gene lost 4 bases, with 12 bases spanning the gap. CDR3 DNA sequence: TGTGCCAGCAGCTTTTCCCCGGAGGGCACTGAAGCTTTCTTT. Protein product: CASSFSPEGTEAFF.

The chain couples TRBV19 to TRBJ1-1; D is perhaps TRBD1 (6 bases). Trimming pared 2 bases from V and 4 bases from J, leaving 11 bases between. The CDR3 consists of 14 residues. Germline V CDR1 and CDR2: LNHDA, SQIVND (reference sequence). CDR3 DNA: TGTGCCAGTAGTATAAGGGGGATCGGCACTGAAGCTTTCTTT. The encoded protein is CASSIRGIGTEAFF.

This chain links TRBV11-2 with TRBJ2-2, with D possibly being TRBD1 (6 bases). The CDR3 is 13 amino acids. Per the germline V gene, CDR1 is SGHAT and CDR2 is FQNNGV. V lost 0 bases to trimming and J lost 15 bases, with 14 bases between them. The CDR3, as DNA: TGTGCCAGCAGCTTAGAATGGGCAGGGGTGATGTTTTTT. Residues: CASSLEWAGVMFF. Variable domain in full (rest from reference TRBV11-2 and TRBJ2-2): EAGVAQSPRYKIIEKRQSVAFWCNPISGHATLYWYQQILGQGPKLLIQFQNNGVVDDSQLPKDRFSAERLKGVDSTLKIQPAKLEDSAVYLCASSLEWAGVMFFGEGSRLTVL.

V usage is TRBV6-5 and J usage is TRBJ1-1; 10 bases map to TRBD1. J gave up 1 base and V 2 bases, and 1 base lay outside the gene matches. Germline V lookup: CDR1 MNHEY, CDR2 SVGAGI. The CDR3 is 15 amino acids. In DNA, the CDR3 is TGTGCCAGCAGTTACGACAGGGGGCGGAACACTGAAGCTTTCTTT. It specifies CASSYDRGRNTEAFF.

V gene TRBV7-2 combines with J gene TRBJ2-7, with 11 bases matching TRBD2. Germline assignment: CDR1 SGHTA and CDR2 FQGNSA. The CDR3 is 16 amino acids. With 7 bases clipped from V and 2 bases from J, the junction kept 10 bases outside the gene matches. CDR3 sequence: CASTNNRLAGPYEQYF. Written as DNA, the CDR3 is TGTGCCAGCACAAATAACCGACTAGCGGGGCCCTACGAGCAGTACTTC.

The chain recombines TRBV19 with TRBJ2-5; 8 nucleotides align to TRBD2. V shed 3 bases and J 2 bases; nucleotides not matched to a gene: 5. CDR1 LNHDA and CDR2 SQIVND come from the germline V gene (reference sequence). The CDR3 runs 15 residues. The CDR3 DNA follows: TGTGCCAGTAGTATCGGCGGGGGGCAACAAGAGACCCAGTACTTC. As protein: CASSIGGGQQETQYF.

The chain recombines TRBV4-1 with TRBJ2-7, with TRBD2 identical over 8 bases. V gave up 1 base and J gave up 6 bases; unmatched junction bases: 11. Germline V gene sequence: CDR1 MGHRA, CDR2 YSYEKL. This CDR3 spans 16 amino acids. The CDR3 coding sequence is TGCGCCAGCAGCCAAGTCCAGCGGGAGAAGGGGTCCGAGCAGTACTTC. Its translation is CASSQVQREKGSEQYF.

Only one count was recorded for this clone. This chain links TRBV7-2 with TRBJ2-5, with D perhaps TRBD1 or TRBD2 (5 bases each). This CDR3 has 15 amino acids. The V end was cut by 4 bases, the J end by 5 bases, with 17 bases between. Germline values: CDR1 SGHTA, CDR2 FQGNSA. The CDR3 DNA follows: TGTGCCAGCAGCTATAACGGGGCCCTCGGGGAGACCCAGTACTTC. Translated: CASSYNGALGETQYF.

The rearrangement joins TRBV30 to TRBJ2-1; 9 bases line up with TRBD1. Germline assignment: CDR1 GTSNPN and CDR2 SVGIG (reference sequence). The CDR3 covers 12 residues. The junction had 3 bases not matched to a gene; V was cut back by 5 bases and J by 7 bases. The chain's CDR3 is CAWAGQGNEQFF. The CDR3 nucleotides are TGTGCCTGGGCGGGACAGGGAAATGAGCAGTTCTTC.

The V gene is TRBV28, the J gene TRBJ2-5; 7 bases agree with TRBD2. Germline V gene lookup returns CDR1 MDHEN and CDR2 SYDVKM. The CDR3 has 13 amino acids. V shed 6 bases and J 4 bases; nucleotides not matched to a gene: 5. The CDR3 nucleotides read TGTGCCAGCAGGGGATGGGAGGGAGAGACCCAGTACTTC. Its protein is CASRGWEGETQYF.

The CDR3 protein is CASSGIAGFGETQYF. The CDR3 nucleotides read TGTGCCAGCAGCGGAATAGCGGGATTCGGGGAGACCCAGTACTTC. V is TRBV5-6 and J is TRBJ2-5; 8 bases are shared with TRBD2. The trim removed 4 bases at V and 5 bases at J, leaving 10 bases unmatched. This CDR3 region has 15 residues. Germline-derived CDR1 and CDR2 are SGHDT and YYEEEE.

This rearrangement joins TRBV5-5 to TRBJ1-2; the D gene is possibly TRBD1 (6 bases). The CDR3 runs to 15 residues. Germline V CDR1 and CDR2: SGHKS, YYEKEE (reference sequence). The germline V and J ends were trimmed by 2 bases and 1 base, with 12 bases remaining between them. This CDR3 is CASSLRTVFNYGYTF. The CDR3 nucleotides are TGTGCCAGCAGCTTAAGGACAGTATTTAACTATGGCTACACCTTC.

V is TRBV5-1 and J is TRBJ2-5; no clear D gene. The germline V gene encodes CDR1 SGHRS and CDR2 YFSETQ. The CDR3 runs to 14 residues. V was pared by 0 bases and J by 5 bases, with 11 bases between. CDR3 in amino acids: CASSLGAPKETQYF. CDR3 coding DNA: TGCGCCAGCAGCTTGGGCGCCCCGAAGGAGACCCAGTACTTC.

The chain links TRBV2 to TRBJ2-2; D unresolved. This CDR3 has 12 amino acids. The germline V gene has CDR1 SNHLY and CDR2 FYNNEI. The ends were cut back, 4 bases at V and 4 bases at J, with 4 bases in the middle. The CDR3 region has the DNA TGTGCCAGCAGTGGAGGCACCGGGGAGCTGTTTTTT. As protein: CASSGGTGELFF.

The chain links TRBV7-9 to TRBJ2-1; 9 bases line up with TRBD1. V was pared by 3 bases and J by 6 bases, with 6 bases of the junction left unmatched. The CDR3 is 15 amino acids. Germline values: CDR1 SEHNR, CDR2 FQNEAQ (reference sequence). The CDR3 DNA reads TGTGCCAGCAGCTTTCTTGAGACAGGGGGCAATGAGCAGTTCTTC. Translating gives CASSFLETGGNEQFF.

The rearrangement uses TRBV19 and TRBJ2-4; D remains unclear. The CDR3 has 15 amino acids. The V end lost 6 bases, the J end lost 0 bases, and 12 bases lay between the germline ends. Looked up from germline, CDR1 is LNHDA and CDR2 is SQIVND (reference sequence). For the CDR3, the DNA is TGTGCCAGTAGCTGGAGCCATCAAGCCAAAAACATTCAGTACTTC. This codes for CASSWSHQAKNIQYF.

The chain has TRBV5-4 and TRBJ2-7; TRBD1 matches 7 bases. Germline V gene data show CDR1 as SGHNT and CDR2 as YYREEE (reference sequence). Trimming at V came to 3 bases and at J to 1 base, leaving 10 bases not matched to a gene. The length of the CDR3 is 16 residues. CDR3 nucleotides: TGTGCCAGCAGCTCCCGACAGGGCATTAGGTCCTACGAGCAGTACTTC. It codes for CASSSRQGIRSYEQYF. Supplemented by reference TRBV5-4 and TRBJ2-7, the full variable domain reads ETGVTQSPTHLIKTRGQQVTLRCSSQSGHNTVSWYQQALGQGPQFIFQYYREEENGRGNFPPRFSGLQFPNYSSELNVNALELDDSALYLCASSSRQGIRSYEQYFGPGTRLTVT.

There are a few counts of this clone. The chain recombines TRBV5-1 with TRBJ2-5, with D tentatively TRBD2 (6 bases). This CDR3 comprises 14 residues. Germline assignment: CDR1 SGHRS and CDR2 YFSETQ. V was pared by 1 base and J by 2 bases, with 9 bases between. The CDR3 loop reads CASSLWGEQETQYF. The CDR3 coding sequence is TGCGCCAGCAGCTTGTGGGGGGAACAAGAGACCCAGTACTTC.

The rearrangement joins TRBV2 to TRBJ2-7; TRBD2 aligns across 9 bases. CDR3 length: 15 amino acids. The germline gives CDR1 SNHLY, CDR2 FYNNEI. The J segment lost 5 bases and the V segment lost 6 bases, leaving 11 bases of the junction unmatched. The CDR3 DNA reads TGTGCCAGCAGCTTAGCGGGAGTATCGAGGGACGAGCAGTACTTC. Translation: CASSLAGVSRDEQYF.

V is TRBV18 and J is TRBJ2-2; D is perhaps TRBD2 (5 bases). The CDR3 totals 14 residues. V was trimmed by 4 bases and J by 5 bases, leaving 11 bases between them. Germline V lookup: CDR1 KGHSH, CDR2 LQKENI. The CDR3 loop reads CASSLSAETGELFF. The CDR3 DNA reads TGTGCCAGCTCACTTTCAGCGGAAACCGGGGAGCTGTTTTTT.